These 30 T cell receptor beta chains were all obtained from the same sample, sequenced in a study of CD8 T cells in ankylosing spondylitis. In TCRdb, the 5' RACE reads were re-called with MiXCR into one record per CDR3 protein. The table records 200,000 to 250,000 distinct CDR3 sequences, over 30% of them present only once. Sequencing used blood, either unsorted or a sorted T cell fraction (not recorded which). These receptors were collected from a male donor with ankylosing spondylitis or in good health (not recorded which).

This clonotype was detected ten times or more. This sequence joins TRBV20-1 and TRBJ2-1, with D unclear. V was trimmed by 6 bases and J by 4 bases, leaving 16 bases between them. The CDR3 has 14 residues. CDR1 is DFQATT, CDR2 SNEGSKA, per germline (reference sequence). The CDR3 DNA sequence: TGCAGTGCCCAGTATAGCCTTAATTACAATGAGCAGTTCTTC. It encodes CSAQYSLNYNEQFF.

The chain carries TRBV6-1 and TRBJ1-1, with 8 nucleotides matching TRBD1. The J segment lost 4 bases and the V segment lost 7 bases, leaving 14 bases of the junction unmatched. CDR3 size: 16 residues. The germline gives CDR1 MNHNS, CDR2 SASEGT. CDR3 protein: CASTSPRPGGITEAFF. In DNA form, the CDR3 reads TGTGCCAGCACCTCTCCTAGGCCAGGGGGCATCACTGAAGCTTTCTTT.

This clonotype was detected many times. The rearrangement joins TRBV20-1 to TRBJ1-5; TRBD1 agrees at 7 bases. This CDR3 comprises 14 residues. The V segment lost 5 bases and the J segment 2 bases; nucleotides outside the gene matches: 6. CDR1 is DFQATT, CDR2 SNEGSKA, per germline (reference sequence). The DNA of the CDR3 is TGCAGTGCTTTAGGACAGGAAGGCAATCAGCCCCAGCATTTT. Amino acid sequence: CSALGQEGNQPQHF.

This clonotype has a handful of counts. This chain links TRBV15 with TRBJ1-2; maybe TRBD1 (5 bases). The CDR3 length is 13 residues. V shed 0 bases and J shed 14 bases, with 16 bases lying between them. The germline CDR1 and CDR2 sequences are LNHNV and YYDKDF (reference sequence). CDR3 sequence reads: CATSRDRGRLSTF. CDR3 DNA: TGTGCCACCAGCAGAGATCGGGGACGGCTAAGTACCTTC.

This clonotype was found once. The chain uses TRBV7-2 and TRBJ2-7, with D perhaps matching TRBD2 (5 bases). V shed 5 bases and J shed 2 bases, with 13 bases lying between them. This CDR3 spans 14 amino acids. Germline V gene lookup returns CDR1 SGHTA and CDR2 FQGNSA. CDR3 protein: CASSPIGLTYEQYF. For the CDR3, the DNA is TGTGCCAGCAGCCCGATCGGACTGACCTACGAGCAGTACTTC.

V and J are TRBV5-1 and TRBJ1-1, with TRBD1 identical over 7 bases. This CDR3 contains 15 residues. V was pared by 4 bases and J by 1 base, with 7 bases of the junction left unmatched. Germline CDR1 SGHRS, CDR2 YFSETQ. CDR3 in DNA: TGCGCCAGCAGCCCTGGACAGGACCCGAACACTGAAGCTTTCTTT. It translates to CASSPGQDPNTEAFF.

The gene calls are TRBV20-1 and TRBJ2-1; D remains unclear. The CDR3 runs to 15 residues. Trimming shortened V by 3 bases and J by 0 bases, and 12 bases separated the two germline ends. The germline CDR1 and CDR2 sequences are DFQATT and SNEGSKA (reference sequence). CDR3 nucleotide sequence: TGCAGTGCTAGGGTGGACCGCGCCTCCTACAATGAGCAGTTCTTC. Translated, it gives CSARVDRASYNEQFF.

The chain carries TRBV5-6 and TRBJ2-1, with D possibly called TRBD1 or TRBD2 (5 bases each). With 5 bases removed from V and 2 bases from J, the gap between germline ends came to 14 bases. The CDR3 is 15 amino acids. CDR1 and CDR2 from the germline V gene are SGHDT and YYEEEE. The CDR3 nucleotides are TGTGCCAGCAGTAATTATCGGGGCGCCTACAATGAGCAGTTCTTC. This gives the protein CASSNYRGAYNEQFF.

This clonotype was recorded a few times. This chain links TRBV20-1 with TRBJ1-1, with D perhaps TRBD1 (6 bases). CDR3 size: 14 residues. CDR1 and CDR2 (germline): DFQATT, SNEGSKA (reference sequence). V lost 5 bases, J lost 1 base, and 14 bases lay in between. The CDR3, as DNA: TGCAGTGCTCGATTCGACAGGTCGAACACTGAAGCTTTCTTT. Residues: CSARFDRSNTEAFF.

CDR3 loop: CASSLGGFRPPDTQYF. The CDR3 DNA follows: TGTGCCAGCAGCCTGGGGGGGTTCCGACCTCCGGATACGCAGTATTTT. V usage is TRBV5-5 and J usage is TRBJ2-3; 7 bases agree with TRBD2. There are 16 residues in the CDR3. The germline CDR1 and CDR2 sequences are SGHKS and YYEKEE (reference sequence). Trimming took 4 bases from V and 6 from J; bases not matched to a gene: 14.

This clonotype has ten or more counts. The chain couples TRBV20-1 to TRBJ1-1; D is perhaps TRBD1 (5 bases). This CDR3 comprises 13 residues. V was shortened by 3 bases and J by 6 bases, with 14 bases between the two germline ends. The germline gives CDR1 DFQATT, CDR2 SNEGSKA (reference sequence). The CDR3 DNA sequence: TGCAGTGCTAGTTGGGCAGAGGGACCTGAAGCTTTCTTT. Its translation is CSASWAEGPEAFF.

The chain uses TRBV4-1 and TRBJ1-2, with a tentative D call TRBD1 (6 bases). The CDR3 consists of 15 residues. Germline lookup yields CDR1 MGHRA and CDR2 YSYEKL. V was clipped by 3 bases and J by 4 bases, with 15 bases between them. The CDR3 region has the DNA TGCGCCAGCAGCCAGCCAAAGGGGACACTCTATGGCTACACCTTC. Its translation: CASSQPKGTLYGYTF.

The rearrangement links TRBV29-1 to TRBJ2-5; 9 nucleotides agree with TRBD1. CDR3 length equals 16 residues. V shed 2 bases, J shed 5 bases, and the junction held 12 bases outside the gene matches. The V gene's germline CDR1 is SQVTM and CDR2 ANQGSEA. This chain's CDR3 is CSVERGDRAFHETQYF. The DNA for the CDR3 is TGCAGCGTTGAAAGAGGGGACAGGGCATTCCACGAGACCCAGTACTTC.

The chain recombines TRBV29-1 with TRBJ2-1; no definite D call. The V end was cut by 5 bases, the J end by 6 bases, with 11 bases between. The germline CDR1 and CDR2 sequences are SQVTM and ANQGSEA. The CDR3 extends over 12 amino acids. The CDR3, as DNA: TGCAGCGTTCTGAAGAGCCGCAATGAGCAGTTCTTC. This translates into CSVLKSRNEQFF.

In its sample, this clonotype was seen many times. An end of the junction differs from the germline gene, which may be a read error. CDR3: CASSLATEETQYF. The CDR3 nucleotides are TGTGCCAGCAGCTTAGCGACAGAAGAGACCCAGTACTTC. The chain is built from TRBV5-1 and TRBJ2-5; D tentatively reads TRBD1 or TRBD2 (5 bases each). The CDR3 runs 13 residues. Germline V gene lookup returns CDR1 SGHRS and CDR2 YFSETQ.

This clonotype came up once. The gene calls are TRBV7-8 and TRBJ2-1, with TRBD1 matching over 8 bases. The CDR3 covers 14 residues. The germline gives CDR1 SGHVS, CDR2 FQNEAQ. V was clipped by 3 bases and J by 9 bases; unmatched bases: 7. The CDR3, as DNA: TGTGCCAGCAGCTTTGGGGCAGGGGGCAGTGAGCAGTTCTTC. Protein product: CASSFGAGGSEQFF.

Notes on this clonotype: One junction end disagrees with the germline gene, perhaps due to a read error. CDR3 sequence reads: CASSPTWVNSPLHF. The CDR3 coding sequence is TGTGCCAGCAGCCCCACGTGGGTCAATTCCCCCCTCCACTTT. The chain is built from TRBV11-2 and TRBJ1-6; no clear D gene. The germline V gene encodes CDR1 SGHAT and CDR2 FQNNGV. This CDR3 is 14 amino acids long.

The chain employs TRBV6-5 and TRBJ2-3, with TRBD2 matching 8 bases. There are 16 residues in the CDR3. In germline, CDR1 is MNHEY, CDR2 SVGAGI. The J segment lost 0 bases and the V segment lost 0 bases, leaving 2 bases of the junction unmatched. The chain's CDR3 is CASSYSRLASTDTQYF. The CDR3 coding sequence is TGTGCCAGCAGTTACTCGAGACTAGCGAGCACAGATACGCAGTATTTT.

V and J are TRBV27 and TRBJ2-7; D gene uncertain. The germline gives CDR1 MNHEY, CDR2 SMNVEV (reference sequence). The CDR3 is 13 residues long. Trimming took off 3 bases at V and 3 bases at J, with 9 bases between the two ends. The chain's CDR3 is CASSLASYYEQYF. In nucleotides, the CDR3 is TGTGCCAGCAGTTTGGCATCTTACTACGAGCAGTACTTC.

This clonotype was recorded a few times. The DNA for the CDR3 is TGCAGTGCTAGGTCAGATCTCGCCGAGACCCAGTACTTC. Translation gives CSARSDLAETQYF. The V call is TRBV20-1, the J call TRBJ2-5, with no clear D. The germline CDR1 and CDR2 sequences are DFQATT and SNEGSKA (reference sequence). Trimming took 3 bases from V and 5 from J, leaving 13 bases between them. The length of the CDR3 is 13 residues.

This clonotype occurred once. The chain is built from TRBV7-3 and TRBJ2-1, with D hard to call. The V end was cut by 4 bases, the J end by 8 bases, with 12 bases between. This CDR3 has 13 residues. The V gene's germline CDR1 is SGHTA and CDR2 FQGTGA. CDR3 region: CASSSNQGYEQFF. CDR3 nucleotide sequence: TGTGCCAGCAGCTCAAACCAAGGGTATGAGCAGTTCTTC.

The chain carries TRBV20-1 and TRBJ2-2; D is uncertain. This CDR3 contains 11 residues. Per the germline V gene, CDR1 is DFQATT and CDR2 is SNEGSKA (reference sequence). The V end was cut by 3 bases, the J end by 8 bases, with 7 bases between. The chain's CDR3 is CSASISGELFF. The CDR3 DNA reads as TGCAGTGCTAGTATCTCGGGGGAGCTGTTTTTT.

This rearrangement joins TRBV12-3 or TRBV12-4 to TRBJ1-1, with 7 bases fitting TRBD1. The CDR3 consists of 15 residues. Germline trimming cut 4 bases from V and 2 bases from J; bases unmatched to any gene: 7. In nucleotides, the CDR3 is TGTGCCAGCAGTTCCCCGGGACAGCCTAACACTGAAGCTTTCTTT. Residues: CASSSPGQPNTEAFF.

The chain joins TRBV5-6 to TRBJ2-7; D is perhaps TRBD1 (6 bases). Trimming removed 4 bases at V and 6 bases at J, with 11 bases between. From germline, CDR1 is SGHDT and CDR2 YYEEEE. The CDR3 spans 12 residues. CDR3 residues: CASSTTGIEQYF. CDR3 nucleotide sequence: TGTGCCAGCAGCACTACAGGGATCGAGCAGTACTTC.

CDR3 amino acids: CASSFGKVSYNEQFF. As DNA, the CDR3 is TGCGCCAGCAGCTTTGGCAAGGTCTCCTACAATGAGCAGTTCTTC. The chain couples TRBV5-1 to TRBJ2-1; D unresolved. CDR3 length: 15 amino acids. Looked up from germline, CDR1 is SGHRS and CDR2 is YFSETQ. V dropped 2 bases and J dropped 0 bases, with 9 bases sitting between them. The full variable domain, with the rest looked up from reference TRBV5-1 and TRBJ2-1, is KAGVTQTPRYLIKTRGQQVTLSCSPISGHRSVSWYQQTPGQGLQFLFEYFSETQRNKGNFPGRFSGRQFSNSRSEMNVSTLELGDSALYLCASSFGKVSYNEQFFGPGTRLTVL.

V is TRBV29-1 and J is TRBJ2-2; no clear D. V was shortened by 5 bases and J by 7 bases, with 14 bases between the two germline ends. The germline gives CDR1 SQVTM, CDR2 ANQGSEA. This CDR3 is built from 13 residues. This CDR3 reads CSVPDTHGGELFF. DNA of the CDR3: TGCAGCGTTCCCGACACCCACGGCGGGGAGCTGTTTTTT.

Only a few counts were recorded for this clonotype. The rearrangement joins TRBV20-1 to TRBJ2-2; maybe TRBD2 (6 bases). This CDR3 contains 15 residues. Germline loops: CDR1 DFQATT, CDR2 SNEGSKA (reference sequence). With 6 bases removed from V and 5 bases from J, the gap between germline ends came to 19 bases. The CDR3 DNA sequence: TGCAGTGCCCTAGGGACTGCCGCGGGGACCGGGGAGCTGTTTTTT. Translating gives CSALGTAAGTGELFF.

V gene TRBV20-1 combines with J gene TRBJ1-2; TRBD1 agrees at 7 bases. This CDR3 region has 17 residues. Trimming at V came to 2 bases and at J to 0 bases, leaving 12 bases not matched to a gene. CDR1 and CDR2 (germline): DFQATT, SNEGSKA (reference sequence). The DNA of the CDR3 is TGCAGTGCTAGACGCCGACAGGGTGCATTTTCTAACTATGGCTACACCTTC. The encoded protein is CSARRRQGAFSNYGYTF.

The chain links TRBV20-1 to TRBJ2-5; 9 nucleotides line up with TRBD2. This CDR3 is 14 amino acids long. The J segment lost 5 bases and the V segment lost 3 bases, leaving 7 bases of the junction unmatched. Germline assignment: CDR1 DFQATT and CDR2 SNEGSKA (reference sequence). This chain's CDR3 is CSARSPSGAETQYF. The CDR3 nucleotides read TGCAGTGCTAGGAGTCCTAGCGGGGCTGAGACCCAGTACTTC.

V is TRBV4-1 and J is TRBJ2-2; no firm D call. CDR1 MGHRA and CDR2 YSYEKL come from the germline V gene. Trimming removed 1 base from V and 4 bases from J, with 13 bases in between. The CDR3 runs 16 residues. CDR3 amino acids: CASSQVLAFGTGELFF. CDR3 bases: TGCGCCAGCAGCCAAGTACTCGCTTTTGGCACCGGGGAGCTGTTTTTT.